Shown below are 12 T cell receptor beta chains from a single sample sequenced in a study of cytomegalovirus exposure and HLA in healthy donors. Both 60 Vbeta primers and 13 Jbeta primers went into the PCR. Clones were sequenced by immunoSEQ multiplex PCR, and TCRdb holds only the in-frame ones, with some missing. Counted here are about 240,000 clones, approximately 85% occurring once; the ten biggest clones make up roughly 0.24%. The sequencing sample was made of PBMCs. The origin of the receptors is a girl aged 2-10 years in good health and CMV-seronegative.

V usage is TRBV5-6 and J usage is TRBJ1-6, with 7 bases that match TRBD1. The CDR3 extends over 16 amino acids. Germline V gene sequence: CDR1 SGHDT, CDR2 YYEEEE. V shed 0 bases and J 5 bases; nucleotides not matched to a gene: 5. The CDR3 DNA is TGTGCCAGCAGCTTGGACAGGGGAAAGGATAATTCACCCCTCCACTTT. It codes for CASSLDRGKDNSPLHF. Complete variable domain (other parts from reference TRBV5-6 and TRBJ1-6): DAGVTQSPTHLIKTRGQQVTLRCSPKSGHDTVSWYQQALGQGPQFIFQYYEEEERQRGNFPDRFSGHQFPNYSSELNVNALLLGDSALYLCASSLDRGKDNSPLHFGNGTRLTVT.

The chain recombines TRBV7-9 with TRBJ2-1; TRBD2 is a possible D gene (6 bases). In germline, CDR1 is SEHNR, CDR2 FQNEAQ (reference sequence). CDR3 length: 15 amino acids. V was shortened by 5 bases and J by 5 bases, with 16 bases between the two germline ends. CDR3 loop: CASSPRGSRDNEQFF. CDR3 bases: TGTGCCAGCAGCCCCCGGGGGAGCAGAGACAATGAGCAGTTCTTC.

The chain carries TRBV5-1 and TRBJ1-1, with D unclear. Germline V gene sequence: CDR1 SGHRS, CDR2 YFSETQ. The CDR3 extends over 15 amino acids. V gave up 0 bases and J gave up 6 bases, with 15 bases separating them. CDR3 sequence (DNA): TGCGCCAGCAGCTTGGACGGGATACTTGGGTCTGAAGCTTTCTTT. Its translation: CASSLDGILGSEAFF.

CDR3 sequence reads: CASSYSGVHHYGYTF. The CDR3 bases are TGTGCCAGCAGTTACTCAGGGGTCCACCATTATGGCTACACCTTC. V is TRBV6-5 and J is TRBJ1-2; possibly TRBD1 for D (5 bases). CDR1 and CDR2 from the germline V gene are MNHEY and SVGAGI. V lost 0 bases to trimming and J lost 5 bases, with 13 bases between them. The CDR3 covers 15 residues.

The gene calls are TRBV7-9 and TRBJ2-7; TRBD2 agrees at 13 bases. The germline V gene has CDR1 SEHNR and CDR2 FQNEAQ (reference sequence). J gave up 2 bases and V 5 bases, and 0 bases lay outside the gene matches. The CDR3 is 14 residues long. In nucleotides, the CDR3 is TGTGCCAGCAGCGGACTAGCGGGGGCCTACGAGCAGTACTTC. The encoded protein is CASSGLAGAYEQYF. The whole variable domain, filled in from reference TRBV7-9 and TRBJ2-7, reads DTGVSQNPRHKITKRGQNVTFRCDPISEHNRLYWYRQTLGQGPEFLTYFQNEAQLEKSRLLSDRFSAERPKGSFSTLEIQRTEQGDSAMYLCASSGLAGAYEQYFGPGTRLTVT.

The chain couples TRBV4-1 to TRBJ2-7; 8 bases line up with TRBD2. The CDR3 covers 16 residues. Germline assignment: CDR1 MGHRA and CDR2 YSYEKL. The V and J ends lost 3 bases and 6 bases, in that order; junction bases with no gene match: 13. The CDR3 reads CASSHLSRGGRREQYF. CDR3 bases: TGCGCCAGCAGCCACCTGTCTCGGGGGGGCCGTCGCGAGCAGTACTTC.

The rearrangement uses TRBV27 and TRBJ2-5, with TRBD2 matching 9 bases. The CDR3 is 15 amino acids. V was clipped by 5 bases and J by 5 bases; unmatched bases: 9. Germline CDR1 and CDR2: MNHEY and SMNVEV (reference sequence). In DNA, the CDR3 is TGTGCCAGCAGTGAAGGCGGGAGGGCCGGGGAGACCCAGTACTTC. This codes for CASSEGGRAGETQYF.

This rearrangement joins TRBV27 to TRBJ1-1; 8 bases line up with TRBD1. The CDR3 length is 17 residues. V shed 2 bases and J 2 bases; nucleotides not matched to a gene: 10. Germline CDR1 is MNHEY and CDR2 is SMNVEV (reference sequence). CDR3 loop: CASSLPPTGGSNTEAFF. The CDR3 coding sequence is TGTGCCAGCAGTTTACCCCCCACAGGGGGGTCTAACACTGAAGCTTTCTTT.

The J gene is TRBJ2-1, the V gene TRBV27; 12 nucleotides line up with TRBD2. CDR1 is MNHEY and CDR2 is SMNVEV in the germline V gene (reference sequence). This CDR3 comprises 20 residues. Trimming took 2 bases from V and 0 from J; bases not matched to a gene: 11. Here the CDR3 reads CASSLRASGGVKSSYNEQFF. The CDR3 DNA reads TGTGCCAGCAGTTTAAGGGCTAGCGGGGGGGTAAAGAGCTCCTACAATGAGCAGTTCTTC.

This clone was picked up a small number of times. The V call is TRBV6-5, the J call TRBJ2-7, with TRBD2 matching 9 bases. The V segment lost 4 bases and the J segment 7 bases; nucleotides outside the gene matches: 11. The V gene's germline CDR1 is MNHEY and CDR2 SVGAGI. The CDR3 covers 15 residues. The CDR3 region is CASSFRAGGPGEQYF. CDR3 coding DNA: TGTGCCAGCAGTTTTCGGGCGGGAGGGCCCGGTGAGCAGTACTTC.

The chain employs TRBV27 and TRBJ2-7; possible D gene TRBD1, 7 bases. CDR1 MNHEY and CDR2 SMNVEV come from the germline V gene (reference sequence). The CDR3 runs to 17 residues. The V end was cut by 3 bases, the J end by 4 bases, with 22 bases between. DNA for the CDR3: TGTGCCAGCAGTTTGAAAACCCCAGGGGGAGGTCGATACGAGCAGTACTTC. It codes for CASSLKTPGGGRYEQYF.

Only one count was recorded for this clone. This sequence joins TRBV20-1 and TRBJ1-2, with D hard to call. Trimming removed 5 bases at V and 6 bases at J, with 10 bases between. In germline, CDR1 is DFQATT, CDR2 SNEGSKA (reference sequence). CDR3 size: 11 residues. CDR3 protein: CSAGRENGYTF. The CDR3 DNA reads TGCAGTGCTGGCCGGGAGAATGGCTACACCTTC.